This entry lists 29 T cell receptor beta chains sequenced from one sample in a study of response to subunit inactivated influenza vaccine (dated by TCRdb to between 2017 and 2018). Library preparation used RT-PCR. TCRdb lists the instrument as Illumina HiSeq 2500. Starting from the raw public reads, TCRdb applied fastp trimming at Q25, assembled clones with MiXCR and retained in-frame beta chains. Merged by CDR3 protein, the rows form single entries marked with the most common genes and DNA. In this sample the table shows over 800,000 distinct CDR3 sequences, around 21% of which occur a single time. The ten largest clones take up roughly 10% of the sample. Sequencing was performed on PBMCs from blood, taken roughly 5 days after vaccination. These receptors all stem from a man aged 50 or older who received an inactivated influenza vaccine. Donor details come from another sample of the same person, matched by shared clones.

This clonotype has only a few counts. This chain joins TRBV10-3 and TRBJ2-7; 8 bases line up with TRBD1. Germline V lookup: CDR1 ENHRY, CDR2 SYGVKD. J gave up 3 bases and V 0 bases, and 4 bases lay outside the gene matches. The length of the CDR3 is 15 residues. The CDR3 nucleotides read TGTGCCATCAGTGAGTCGGGCAGGGGGCTCTACGAGCAGTACTTC. Its protein is CAISESGRGLYEQYF.

The chain couples TRBV11-2 to TRBJ2-1, with 8 bases lining up with TRBD1. The V gene's germline CDR1 is SGHAT and CDR2 FQNNGV. The CDR3 runs to 15 residues. V trimming: 4 bases; J trimming: 1 base; junction bases outside the gene matches: 3. The CDR3 DNA is TGTGCCAGCAGCTACGGACAGGGATCCTACAATGAGCAGTTCTTC. Translation: CASSYGQGSYNEQFF.

The J gene is TRBJ2-2, the V gene TRBV20-1; 14 bases agree with TRBD2. V shed 6 bases, J shed 6 bases, and the junction held 18 bases outside the gene matches. Looked up from germline, CDR1 is DFQATT and CDR2 is SNEGSKA (reference sequence). The CDR3 is 19 residues long. The DNA for the CDR3 is TGCAGTGCAAACCCGGGACTAGCGGGAGTCTATCCGGGTGCCGGGGAGCTGTTTTTT. This gives the protein CSANPGLAGVYPGAGELFF.

This clonotype was picked up a small number of times. This sequence joins TRBV7-2 and TRBJ1-3; D uncertain. CDR1 is SGHTA, CDR2 FQGNSA, per germline. The length of the CDR3 is 15 residues. Trimming shortened V by 5 bases and J by 0 bases, and 11 bases separated the two germline ends. CDR3 sequence: CASSIDTSSGNTIYF. In DNA form, the CDR3 reads TGTGCCAGCAGCATAGACACGAGCTCTGGAAACACCATATATTTT.

The chain is built from TRBV7-8 and TRBJ2-3; maybe TRBD1 (5 bases). Per the germline V gene, CDR1 is SGHVS and CDR2 is FQNEAQ. CDR3 length: 14 amino acids. V dropped 5 bases and J dropped 0 bases, with 9 bases sitting between them. In nucleotides, the CDR3 is TGTGCCAGCAGCCAACAGGACAGCACAGATACGCAGTATTTT. This codes for CASSQQDSTDTQYF. The whole variable domain, remainder taken from reference TRBV7-8 and TRBJ2-3, is GAGVSQSPRYKVAKRGQDVALRCDPISGHVSLFWYQQALGQGPEFLTYFQNEAQLDKSGLPSDRFFAERPEGSVSTLKIQRTQQEDSAVYLCASSQQDSTDTQYFGPGTRLTVL.

This clonotype was counted between two and nine times. The chain couples TRBV29-1 to TRBJ2-3, with D possibly being TRBD2 (7 bases). The V end was cut by 2 bases, the J end by 5 bases, with 11 bases between. CDR1 SQVTM and CDR2 ANQGSEA come from the germline V gene. The CDR3 covers 13 residues. CDR3 loop: CSVERGAGDTQYF. DNA of the CDR3: TGCAGCGTTGAACGGGGGGCGGGAGATACGCAGTATTTT.

This clonotype appeared many times. The gene calls are TRBV18 and TRBJ2-7; no definite D call. Germline CDR1 and CDR2: KGHSH and LQKENI. This CDR3 has 12 amino acids. V dropped 2 bases and J dropped 2 bases, with 4 bases sitting between them. The CDR3 sequence is CASSPSAYEQYF. The CDR3 nucleotides read TGTGCCAGCTCACCATCTGCCTACGAGCAGTACTTC.

J is TRBJ2-1 and V is TRBV6-1; 9 bases line up with TRBD1. The CDR3 has 15 amino acids. Losses at the gene ends were 7 bases for V and 4 bases for J; bases not matched to a gene: 8. From germline, CDR1 is MNHNS and CDR2 SASEGT. DNA for the CDR3: TGTGCCAGCACTACGGACAGGGGTATGTACAATGAGCAGTTCTTC. It yields the protein CASTTDRGMYNEQFF.

The V and J genes are TRBV7-2 and TRBJ1-6; no definite D call. From germline, CDR1 is SGHTA and CDR2 FQGNSA. V shed 5 bases and J shed 1 base, with 6 bases lying between them. CDR3 length equals 14 residues. The CDR3 DNA is TGTGCCAGCAGCCAGACATCCTATAATTCACCCCTCCACTTT. Translated: CASSQTSYNSPLHF.

The chain couples TRBV11-2 to TRBJ2-4; no reliable D call. Per germline, CDR1 SGHAT and CDR2 FQNNGV. V lost 0 bases to trimming and J lost 6 bases, with 15 bases between them. CDR3 length: 16 residues. Here the CDR3 DNA reads TGTGCCAGCAGCTTAGAGGGAAGGGCAGATGGAAACATTCAGTACTTC. It specifies CASSLEGRADGNIQYF.

The V and J genes are TRBV6-2 or TRBV6-3 and TRBJ1-5; the match to TRBD1 covers 8 bases. The V gene's germline CDR1 is MNHEY and CDR2 SVGEGT. This CDR3 has 16 residues. Trimming removed 8 bases from V and 3 bases from J; junction bases left unmatched: 12. The CDR3 loop is CASGPLGGQDNQPQHF. As DNA, the CDR3 is TGTGCCAGCGGACCCCTGGGGGGACAGGACAATCAGCCCCAGCATTTT.

This clonotype was seen a few times. The rearrangement links TRBV7-8 to TRBJ1-4; 7 bases fit TRBD1. CDR1 is SGHVS and CDR2 is FQNEAQ in the germline V gene. The V segment lost 7 bases and the J segment 3 bases; nucleotides outside the gene matches: 5. The CDR3 has 14 residues. Here the CDR3 reads CASNRQGPNEKLFF. The CDR3 coding sequence is TGTGCCAGCAACCGACAGGGACCTAATGAAAAACTGTTTTTT.

CDR3 in amino acids: CASSVGLAGVGELFF. CDR3 DNA: TGTGCCAGCAGCGTAGGCCTAGCGGGAGTCGGGGAGCTGTTTTTT. The gene calls are TRBV9 and TRBJ2-2; TRBD2 matches at 10 bases. V shed 0 bases and J 7 bases; nucleotides not matched to a gene: 3. Germline V gene data show CDR1 as SGDLS and CDR2 as YYNGEE. The CDR3 is 15 amino acids.

There are a few counts of this clonotype. The rearrangement links TRBV20-1 to TRBJ2-7; 7 bases match TRBD1. V lost 5 bases, J lost 4 bases, and 14 bases stayed unmatched. Germline CDR1 and CDR2: DFQATT and SNEGSKA (reference sequence). The CDR3 loop spans 15 amino acids. The CDR3 region has the DNA TGCAGTGCTCCCCCCTCAGACAGGGTACCTTACGAGCAGTACTTC. It specifies CSAPPSDRVPYEQYF.

The chain uses TRBV6-2 or TRBV6-3 and TRBJ2-2, with 13 bases aligning to TRBD2. Germline CDR1 is MNHEY and CDR2 is SVGEGT. The CDR3 has 20 amino acids. Losses at the gene ends were 0 bases for V and 0 bases for J; bases not matched to a gene: 7. The CDR3 coding sequence is TGTGCCAGCAGTTACTCTACGACTAGCGGGAGGTTCGCGAACACCGGGGAGCTGTTTTTT. Translation: CASSYSTTSGRFANTGELFF.

This clonotype was recorded a few times. The V gene is TRBV20-1, the J gene TRBJ2-3; D gene unclear. There are 15 residues in the CDR3. V gave up 0 bases and J gave up 0 bases, with 10 bases separating them. CDR1 DFQATT and CDR2 SNEGSKA come from the germline V gene (reference sequence). CDR3 loop: CSARDLYGSTDTQYF. The CDR3 region has the DNA TGCAGTGCTAGAGATCTTTACGGAAGCACAGATACGCAGTATTTT.

The table lists this clonotype with a few counts. Here the CDR3 reads CASSVDGYYSYNEQFF. CDR3 DNA: TGTGCCAGCAGCGTGGACGGTTACTACTCCTACAATGAGCAGTTCTTC. This chain links TRBV9 with TRBJ2-1, with no clear D. There are 16 residues in the CDR3. Germline V CDR1 and CDR2: SGDLS, YYNGEE. V was cut by 2 bases and J by 0 bases, with 12 bases left in between.

This clonotype has a handful of counts. This chain uses TRBV6-1 with TRBJ2-2, with 10 bases aligning to TRBD1. Losses at the gene ends were 5 bases for V and 2 bases for J; bases not matched to a gene: 8. Germline V lookup: CDR1 MNHNS, CDR2 SASEGT. CDR3 length: 17 residues. The CDR3 DNA is TGTGCCAGCAGTCGTGACAGGGGGCATGGTAACACCGGGGAGCTGTTTTTT. This encodes CASSRDRGHGNTGELFF.

This clonotype has a handful of counts. This chain joins TRBV24-1 and TRBJ2-7; the match to TRBD2 covers 8 bases. The germline gives CDR1 KGHDR, CDR2 SFDVKD. J lost 2 bases, V lost 4 bases, and 3 bases had no gene match. The CDR3 has 14 residues. The CDR3 nucleotides are TGTGCCACCAGTGACGGGAGGGTCCCCTACGAGCAGTACTTC. The encoded protein is CATSDGRVPYEQYF.

The rearrangement joins TRBV19 to TRBJ1-5, with D perhaps matching TRBD1 (5 bases). The V and J ends lost 1 base and 11 bases respectively, with 12 bases between them. Germline V gives CDR1 LNHDA, CDR2 SQIVND (reference sequence). The CDR3 spans 13 residues. The CDR3 protein is CASSIARDWSQHF. CDR3 in DNA: TGTGCCAGTAGTATAGCCCGGGACTGGTCCCAGCATTTT.

This clonotype was picked up a small number of times. This chain joins TRBV4-3 and TRBJ1-1; no clear D gene. Between the trimmed V and J ends, which lost 0 bases and 1 base, there was a span of 12 bases. The CDR3 loop spans 16 amino acids. Germline CDR1 LGHNA, CDR2 YSLEER. CDR3: CASSQDYAGPNTEAFF. CDR3 DNA sequence: TGCGCCAGCAGCCAAGATTACGCGGGCCCGAACACTGAAGCTTTCTTT.

In this sample, this clonotype turned up a few times. The chain recombines TRBV15 with TRBJ2-3; no clear D gene. CDR1 is LNHNV and CDR2 is YYDKDF in the germline V gene (reference sequence). This CDR3 has 12 amino acids. The germline V and J ends were trimmed by 6 bases and 6 bases, with 10 bases remaining between them. CDR3 loop: CATSPGSDTQYF. DNA of the CDR3: TGTGCCACCAGTCCCGGATCGGATACGCAGTATTTT.

The chain joins TRBV20-1 to TRBJ2-4; D is uncertain. Germline V lookup: CDR1 DFQATT, CDR2 SNEGSKA (reference sequence). The CDR3 has 16 amino acids. V lost 0 bases to trimming and J lost 0 bases, with 12 bases between them. CDR3 in DNA: TGCAGTGCTAGAGATCCTCTGGGCTTAGCCAAAAACATTCAGTACTTC. It yields the protein CSARDPLGLAKNIQYF.

This clonotype was picked up a small number of times. Compared with germline, one end of the junction differs, possibly owing to a read error. V is TRBV10-3 and J is TRBJ1-1; TRBD1 might be the D (5 bases). The CDR3 totals 13 residues. Germline-derived CDR1 and CDR2 are ENHRY and SYGVKD. CDR3 residues: CAISDGGNTEAFF. In nucleotides, the CDR3 is TGTGCCATAAGTGACGGGGGAAACACTGAAGCTTTCTTT.

J is TRBJ1-2 and V is TRBV7-9; 8 nucleotides align to TRBD1. This CDR3 comprises 15 residues. Germline CDR1 and CDR2: SEHNR and FQNEAQ (reference sequence). The V segment lost 2 bases and the J segment 5 bases; nucleotides outside the gene matches: 7. CDR3 sequence reads: CASSLRGQAPYGYTF. Written as DNA, the CDR3 is TGTGCCAGCAGCTTACGGGGACAGGCTCCATATGGCTACACCTTC.

The chain is built from TRBV7-6 and TRBJ2-1; 10 bases fit TRBD2. CDR1 and CDR2 from the germline V gene are SGHVS and FNYEAQ. V shed 1 base, J shed 2 bases, and the junction held 5 bases outside the gene matches. This CDR3 spans 17 amino acids. The CDR3 bases are TGTGCCAGCAGCTTAGATTCCGGGACTAGCGCCTACAATGAGCAGTTCTTC. Translation gives CASSLDSGTSAYNEQFF.

The chain uses TRBV29-1 and TRBJ2-1; 11 bases align to TRBD2. The CDR3 runs 14 residues. With 5 bases clipped from V and 8 bases from J, the junction kept 8 bases outside the gene matches. Germline values: CDR1 SQVTM, CDR2 ANQGSEA. The chain's CDR3 is CSVLELAGADEQFF. The CDR3 bases are TGCAGCGTTTTGGAACTAGCGGGAGCGGATGAGCAGTTCTTC.

The chain uses TRBV15 and TRBJ1-5; maybe TRBD1 (6 bases). CDR1 and CDR2 (germline): LNHNV, YYDKDF (reference sequence). The germline V and J ends were trimmed by 3 bases and 6 bases, with 15 bases remaining between them. The CDR3 is 15 residues long. The DNA for the CDR3 is TGTGCCACCAGCAGGGCTCGGGGGGCGGGTCAGCCCCAGCATTTT. This encodes CATSRARGAGQPQHF.

This clonotype has more than one count but fewer than ten. V gene TRBV5-5 combines with J gene TRBJ2-4; D might be TRBD2 (6 bases). V was cut by 4 bases and J by 3 bases, with 14 bases left in between. The CDR3 spans 15 residues. CDR1 and CDR2 from the germline V gene are SGHKS and YYEKEE (reference sequence). CDR3 protein: CASSLSGHVKNIQYF. CDR3 DNA sequence: TGTGCCAGCAGCCTTAGCGGACACGTCAAAAACATTCAGTACTTC.